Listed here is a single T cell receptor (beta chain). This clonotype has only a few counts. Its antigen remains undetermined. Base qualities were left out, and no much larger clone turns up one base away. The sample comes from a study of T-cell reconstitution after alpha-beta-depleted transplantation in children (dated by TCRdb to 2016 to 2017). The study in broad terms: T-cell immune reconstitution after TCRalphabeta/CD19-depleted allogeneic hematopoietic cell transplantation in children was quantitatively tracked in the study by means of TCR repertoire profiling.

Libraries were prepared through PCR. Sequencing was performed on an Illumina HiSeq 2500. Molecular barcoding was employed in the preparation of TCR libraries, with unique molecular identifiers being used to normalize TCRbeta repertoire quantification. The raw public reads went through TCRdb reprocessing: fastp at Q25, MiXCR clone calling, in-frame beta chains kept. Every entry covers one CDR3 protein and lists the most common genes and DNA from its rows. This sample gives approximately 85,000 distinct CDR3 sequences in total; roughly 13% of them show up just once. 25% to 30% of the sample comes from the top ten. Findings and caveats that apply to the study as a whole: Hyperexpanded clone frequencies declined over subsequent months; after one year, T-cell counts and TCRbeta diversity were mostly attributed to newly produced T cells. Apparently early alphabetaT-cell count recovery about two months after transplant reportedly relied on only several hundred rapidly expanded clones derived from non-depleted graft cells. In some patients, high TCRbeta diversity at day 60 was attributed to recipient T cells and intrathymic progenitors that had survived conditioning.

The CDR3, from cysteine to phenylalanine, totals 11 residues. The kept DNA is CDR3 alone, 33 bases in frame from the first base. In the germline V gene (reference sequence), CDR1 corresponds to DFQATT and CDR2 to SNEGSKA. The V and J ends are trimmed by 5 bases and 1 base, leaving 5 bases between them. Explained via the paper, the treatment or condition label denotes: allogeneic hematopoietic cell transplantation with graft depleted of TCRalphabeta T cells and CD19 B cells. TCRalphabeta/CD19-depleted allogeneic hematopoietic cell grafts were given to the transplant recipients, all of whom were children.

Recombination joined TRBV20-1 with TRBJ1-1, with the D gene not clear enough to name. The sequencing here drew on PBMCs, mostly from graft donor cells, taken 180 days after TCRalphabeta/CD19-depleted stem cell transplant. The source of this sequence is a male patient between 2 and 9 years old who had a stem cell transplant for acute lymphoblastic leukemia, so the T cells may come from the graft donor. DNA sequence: TGCAGTGCTTTCCGGAACACTGAAGCTTTCTTT. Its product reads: CSAFRNTEAFF.